Given below is one T cell receptor (beta chain) in context. V lost 3 bases and J 3 bases, leaving 14 bases between the germline ends. CDR3 length: 16 amino acids. In germline, CDR1 is MNHEY, CDR2 SVGEGT. This sample was taken from a study of control samples from healthy donors and cancer patients. Assay used: immunoSEQ multiplex PCR; TCRdb lists only in-frame clones, some missing. The sample yields roughly 100,000 clones, around 82% seen once. The sequence was obtained from a woman in her forties or fifties in good health. The chain has TRBV6-2 or TRBV6-3 and TRBJ2-2, with D possibly being TRBD2 (6 bases). Sequenced input: blood. The CDR3 DNA sequence: TGTGCCAGCAGTTATTCGGGACTTCATTACACCGGGGAGCTGTTTTTT. Translation gives CASSYSGLHYTGELFF.